This TCR beta chain was identified during a study of shared clonotypes between healthy human individuals. Trimming removed 3 bases at V and 1 base at J, with 9 bases between. Germline-derived CDR1 and CDR2 are GTSNPN and SVGIG (reference sequence). The CDR3 is made up of 13 amino acids. Sequenced by immunoSEQ multiplex PCR; TCRdb stores in-frame clones only, minus some. The sample lists some 2,100,000 clones, nearly 97% occurring once. As to this clone: The sample contains more than one DNA sequence encoding this CDR3.

The sample was naive CD4+ T cells sorted from blood. The subset was: CD45RA+ positively selected. The gene calls are TRBV30 and TRBJ1-1; D remains ambiguous. The sequence was collected from a man in his late teens or twenties in good health. The CDR3 reads CAWSAGKNTEAFF. CDR3 DNA: TGTGCCTGGAGCGCGGGGAAGAACACTGAAGCTTTCTTT.